This T cell receptor beta chain originates from a study of T cells in Graves' hyperthyroidism and ophthalmopathy. Remarks on this clonotype: Antigen specificity is unknown.

Study results and limitations: Most expanded thyroid clonotypes above 0.001 also appeared in blood.

Uncontrolled infection, other autoimmune disease, pregnancy and lactation each barred patients from inclusion. The CDR3 totals 15 residues. With V trimmed by 5 bases and J by 6 bases, 14 bases remained unmatched. Germline V gene sequence: CDR1 DFQATT, CDR2 SNEGSKA (reference sequence). Amplified TCR beta CDR3 regions derived from RNA transcripts. The study used the HTBI primer set for a first-round RT-PCR of the TCR CDR3. A single record per CDR3 protein comes from TCRdb applying MiXCR to the multiplex PCR reads. The sample yields about 590,000 distinct CDR3 sequences, approximately 14% seen once. The chain carries TRBV20-1 and TRBJ2-7, with 9 nucleotides matching TRBD2. The sequence derives from a woman aged 30 to 39 with Graves' hyperthyroidism. Sequencing input: blood. CDR3: CSAPTQAGGGPEQYF. DNA of the CDR3: TGCAGTGCTCCGACCCAAGCGGGAGGCGGGCCCGAGCAGTACTTC.